This entry lists 10 T cell receptor beta chains sequenced from one sample in a study of T cell repertoires in cytomegalovirus infection. Their antigen targets remain unknown. TCRdb passed the reads through MiXCR, listing each CDR3 protein once. In the table there are approximately 1,000,000 distinct CDR3 sequences, about a third of which are singletons. The sequences come from cultured CD8+ T cells from PBMCs, collected from culture after CMV antigen stimulation. The receptors stem from a human donor in good health (CMV status not recorded). Some clones in this sample may be carry-over from other donors' samples.

This chain uses TRBV27 with TRBJ2-7; perhaps D is TRBD1 or TRBD2 (6 bases each). Germline V gene lookup returns CDR1 MNHEY and CDR2 SMNVEV (reference sequence). The CDR3 totals 16 residues. V lost 6 bases and J 4 bases, leaving 22 bases between the germline ends. The CDR3 bases are TGTGCCAGCAGCATCTTACCGGGACAAGGGGGGTACGAGCAGTACTTC. Amino acid sequence: CASSILPGQGGYEQYF.

In its sample, this clonotype was seen a few times. The chain is built from TRBV15 and TRBJ2-3, with 10 bases identical to TRBD2. This CDR3 has 17 residues. After removal of 5 bases from V and 0 bases from J, the junction contained 8 bases not matched to a gene. Germline CDR1 reads LNHNV; CDR2 reads YYDKDF (reference sequence). The CDR3 reads CATSGTAGGLSTDTQYF. The CDR3 coding sequence is TGTGCCACCAGCGGGACAGCGGGGGGGCTTAGCACAGATACGCAGTATTTT. Complete variable domain (other parts from reference TRBV15 and TRBJ2-3): DAMVIQNPRYQVTQFGKPVTLSCSQTLNHNVMYWYQQKSSQAPKLLFHYYDKDFNNEADTPDNFQSRRPNTSFCFLDIRSPGLGDTAMYLCATSGTAGGLSTDTQYFGPGTRLTVL.

The chain links TRBV18 to TRBJ1-2, with unresolved D. The V gene's germline CDR1 is KGHSH and CDR2 LQKENI. Trimming shortened V by 7 bases and J by 3 bases, and 9 bases separated the two germline ends. The CDR3 is 12 amino acids. CDR3 nucleotide sequence: TGTGCCAGCTTCAGTGGGGACTATGGCTACACCTTC. It codes for CASFSGDYGYTF.

The rearrangement links TRBV13 to TRBJ1-2; D call uncertain. V was pared by 5 bases and J by 4 bases, with 11 bases between. CDR1 and CDR2 (germline): PRHDT, FYEKMQ (reference sequence). The CDR3 spans 13 residues. This CDR3 reads CASSPISRYGYTF. CDR3 nucleotide sequence: TGTGCCAGCAGCCCAATCTCCCGCTATGGCTACACCTTC. The whole variable domain, remainder taken from reference TRBV13 and TRBJ1-2, is AAGVIQSPRHLIKEKRETATLKCYPIPRHDTVYWYQQGPGQDPQFLISFYEKMQSDKGSIPDRFSAQQFSDYHSELNMSSLELGDSALYFCASSPISRYGYTFGSGTRLTVV.

The V and J genes are TRBV19 and TRBJ2-1, with 9 bases fitting TRBD2. The CDR3 sequence is 15 residues long. Per germline, CDR1 LNHDA and CDR2 SQIVND (reference sequence). The J segment lost 5 bases and the V segment lost 3 bases, leaving 5 bases of the junction unmatched. As DNA, the CDR3 is TGTGCCAGTAGTATTGGGGCGGGGGGGCACAATGAGCAGTTCTTC. Amino acid sequence: CASSIGAGGHNEQFF.

The V and J genes are TRBV12-3 or TRBV12-4 and TRBJ1-4, with D uncertain. Trimming took off 0 bases at V and 7 bases at J, with 6 bases between the two ends. The CDR3 has 13 residues. The CDR3 coding sequence is TGTGCCAGCAGTTTAGCAGGCGGTGAAAAACTGTTTTTT. Translated: CASSLAGGEKLFF.

In this sample, this clonotype turned up many times. The chain couples TRBV7-2 to TRBJ2-3, with D possibly being TRBD2 (5 bases). Deletions cut 3 bases from V and 13 bases from J, with 11 bases between. The CDR3 sequence is 11 residues long. Germline CDR1 reads SGHTA; CDR2 reads FQGNSA. The CDR3 spells CASSFRGAEYF. As DNA, the CDR3 is TGTGCCAGCAGCTTTCGGGGTGCGGAGTATTTT.

A word on this clonotype: A read error may be the cause here, since a much bigger clone is one base away. CDR3 nucleotide sequence: TGTGCCGGCAGCCGGGATGACAGGGGGCGACAAGAGACCCAGTACTTC. It is translated as CAGSRDDRGRQETQYF. The chain links TRBV7-6 to TRBJ2-5; TRBD1 agrees at 10 bases. CDR1 and CDR2 (germline): SGHVS, FNYEAQ. The CDR3 contains 16 residues.

In this sample, this clonotype turned up a few times. The CDR3 here is CASSGDRRGSYEQYF. CDR3 bases: TGTGCCAGCAGTGGGGACAGGCGGGGCTCCTACGAGCAGTACTTC. The chain couples TRBV12-3 or TRBV12-4 to TRBJ2-7, with 8 bases that match TRBD1. The CDR3 runs 15 residues. With V trimmed by 5 bases and J by 0 bases, 6 bases remained unmatched.

In this sample, this clonotype turned up a few times. The rearrangement uses TRBV9 and TRBJ1-5; possibly TRBD1 for D (5 bases). Trimming left V 7 bases short and J 5 bases short, with 19 bases between. This CDR3 region has 15 residues. In germline, CDR1 is SGDLS, CDR2 YYNGEE. The CDR3 here is CASAEGQGYYQPQHF. The CDR3 region has the DNA TGTGCCAGCGCTGAAGGGCAGGGCTATTATCAGCCCCAGCATTTT.